Below are 8 T cell receptor beta chains sequenced from a single sample in a study of blood T cell repertoires in COVID-19. Assay used: immunoSEQ multiplex PCR; TCRdb lists only in-frame clones, some missing. The sample contains about 400,000 clones, approximately 88% of which appear only once. The sequenced material came from PBMCs or T cells enriched from blood (not recorded which). Receptor source: a woman aged 40 to 50 with acute COVID-19.

The chain joins TRBV25-1 to TRBJ1-3, with 9 positions matching TRBD1. V trimming: 4 bases; J trimming: 0 bases; junction bases outside the gene matches: 1. The CDR3 has 15 amino acids. Germline CDR1 is MGHDK and CDR2 is SYGVNS. The CDR3 spells CASSGDRVSGNTIYF. In DNA form, the CDR3 reads TGTGCCAGCAGTGGGGACAGGGTCTCTGGAAACACCATATATTTT. Full variable domain (missing parts from reference TRBV25-1 and TRBJ1-3): EADIYQTPRYLVIGTGKKITLECSQTMGHDKMYWYQQDPGMELHLIHYSYGVNSTEKGDLSSESTVSRIRTEHFPLTLESARPSHTSQYLCASSGDRVSGNTIYFGEGSWLTVV.

This clone occurred once. The rearrangement joins TRBV2 to TRBJ1-1; possible D gene TRBD1, 6 bases. The germline V gene has CDR1 SNHLY and CDR2 FYNNEI. The V end lost 8 bases, the J end lost 1 base, and 8 bases lay between the germline ends. This CDR3 is 12 amino acids long. CDR3 residues: CASLQGNTEAFF. CDR3 coding DNA: TGTGCCAGCCTACAGGGGAACACTGAAGCTTTCTTT.

This clone has only a few counts. The CDR3 sequence: CASRYKANRGGNTEAFF. CDR3 bases: TGTGCCAGTAGATATAAAGCGAACAGGGGCGGTAACACTGAAGCTTTCTTT. This chain connects TRBV19 to TRBJ1-1; 7 nucleotides match TRBD1. The CDR3 is 17 amino acids. V lost 6 bases, J lost 2 bases, and 15 bases stayed unmatched. Germline loops: CDR1 LNHDA, CDR2 SQIVND (reference sequence).

The rearrangement joins TRBV6-5 to TRBJ1-5; D is uncertain. Trimming pared 7 bases from V and 2 bases from J, leaving 12 bases between. CDR3 length: 14 residues. Germline V CDR1 and CDR2: MNHEY, SVGAGI. The CDR3 sequence is CASKADLGNQPQHF. The DNA of the CDR3 is TGTGCCAGCAAGGCGGATTTGGGCAATCAGCCCCAGCATTTT.

This clone was recorded only once. This chain joins TRBV5-6 and TRBJ1-3; D ambiguous. Trimming stripped 4 bases from V and 2 bases from J, with 10 bases between. Germline V lookup: CDR1 SGHDT, CDR2 YYEEEE. The CDR3 loop spans 14 amino acids. The CDR3 coding sequence is TGTGCCAGCAGCCGCCCACTAACTGGAAACACCATATATTTT. It encodes CASSRPLTGNTIYF. Full variable domain (rest looked up from reference TRBV5-6 and TRBJ1-3): DAGVTQSPTHLIKTRGQQVTLRCSPKSGHDTVSWYQQALGQGPQFIFQYYEEEERQRGNFPDRFSGHQFPNYSSELNVNALLLGDSALYLCASSRPLTGNTIYFGEGSWLTVV.

This clone was recorded once. The chain combines TRBV29-1 with TRBJ1-4; 7 bases agree with TRBD1. Trimming removed 4 bases from V and 7 bases from J; junction bases left unmatched: 6. Germline CDR1 reads SQVTM; CDR2 reads ANQGSEA. This CDR3 is 13 amino acids long. The CDR3 sequence: CSVVGTVGEKLFF. DNA of the CDR3: TGCAGCGTTGTTGGGACAGTGGGTGAAAAACTGTTTTTT.

The chain couples TRBV5-4 to TRBJ2-7, with D possibly TRBD1 on 5 matching bases. This CDR3 spans 14 amino acids. From germline, CDR1 is SGHNT and CDR2 YYREEE (reference sequence). V lost 1 base to trimming and J lost 3 bases, with 11 bases between them. CDR3 nucleotides: TGTGCCAGCAGCTTGAGGGGTTCAGGCTACGAGCAGTACTTC. Amino acids: CASSLRGSGYEQYF. Variable domain in full (rest from reference TRBV5-4 and TRBJ2-7): ETGVTQSPTHLIKTRGQQVTLRCSSQSGHNTVSWYQQALGQGPQFIFQYYREEENGRGNFPPRFSGLQFPNYSSELNVNALELDDSALYLCASSLRGSGYEQYFGPGTRLTVT.

The rearrangement uses TRBV11-2 and TRBJ1-1, with TRBD1 as a possible D gene (5 bases). Trimming took 5 bases from V and 0 from J, leaving 19 bases between them. The CDR3 spans 17 residues. Germline CDR1 SGHAT, CDR2 FQNNGV. Here the CDR3 DNA reads TGTGCCAGCAGCACCCGTTGGGGGGAGGATTTGAACACTGAAGCTTTCTTT. Its protein product is CASSTRWGEDLNTEAFF.